This T cell receptor beta chain is drawn from a study of T cells in localized non-small cell lung cancer. Concerning this clone itself: Its antigen remains unidentified.

Trimming stripped 6 bases from V and 4 bases from J, with 15 bases between. The CDR3 sequence is 15 residues long. Germline values: CDR1 LNHDA, CDR2 SQIVND (reference sequence). Repertoires were generated with immunoSEQ multiplex PCR, while TCRdb's copy carries only in-frame clones and drops some. The sample lists approximately 89,000 clones; about three quarters were seen once. Broader study findings: Sequencing was restricted to one tumor region; therefore, heterogeneity remains possible. The greatest T cell clonality was found in uninvolved adjacent lung (higher than in tumor). Longer overall survival was associated with a higher density of T cells in the blood.

The sequence came from a man aged 35 to 69 with stage II squamous cell lung carcinoma. V is TRBV19 and J is TRBJ1-4; D is perhaps TRBD1 (5 bases). This specimen was PBMCs, taken before any cancer treatment. CDR3 coding DNA: TGTGCCAGTAGGTCCGGCGGGGCGGGTAATGAAAAACTGTTTTTT. Residues: CASRSGGAGNEKLFF.